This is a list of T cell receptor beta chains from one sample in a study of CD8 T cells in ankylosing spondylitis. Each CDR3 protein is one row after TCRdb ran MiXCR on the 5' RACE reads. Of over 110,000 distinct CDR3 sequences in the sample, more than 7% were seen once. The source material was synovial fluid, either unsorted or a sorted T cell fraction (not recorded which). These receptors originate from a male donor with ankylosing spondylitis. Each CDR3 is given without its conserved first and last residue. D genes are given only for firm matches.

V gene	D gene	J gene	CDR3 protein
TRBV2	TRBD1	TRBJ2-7	ASGTGVPYEQY
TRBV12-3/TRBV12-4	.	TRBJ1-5	ASSLDRSRNQPQH
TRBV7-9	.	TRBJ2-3	ASSLALAGTDTQY
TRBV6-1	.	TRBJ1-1	ASSGLTHGDTEAF
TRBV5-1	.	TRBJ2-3	ASSPVSTDTQY
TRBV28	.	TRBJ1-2	ASTATALRGYT
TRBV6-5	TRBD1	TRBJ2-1	ASSYRDRGSNEQF
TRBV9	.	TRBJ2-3	ASSGGKRGATQY
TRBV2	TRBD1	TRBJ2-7	ASGGQGANRNYEQY
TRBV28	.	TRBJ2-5	ASNSARETQY
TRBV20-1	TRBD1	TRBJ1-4	SARTQDRRRGEKLF
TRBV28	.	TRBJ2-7	ASSILGETYEQY
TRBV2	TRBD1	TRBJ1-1	ATAQGYTEAF
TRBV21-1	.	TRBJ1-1	ASSLTTGDGENTEAF
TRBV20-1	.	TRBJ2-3	SANIPSSTDTQY
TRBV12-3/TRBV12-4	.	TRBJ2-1	ATQSSYNEQF
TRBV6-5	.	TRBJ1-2	ASSYVSGGDYGYT
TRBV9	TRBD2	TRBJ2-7	ASSVRLADYEQY
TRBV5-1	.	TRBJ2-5	ASSLAGLKETQY
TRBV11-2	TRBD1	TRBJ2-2	ASSQDRGWTGELF
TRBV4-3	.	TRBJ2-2	ASSQLVGEAGELF
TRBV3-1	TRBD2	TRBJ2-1	GSSRGLAGRNEQF
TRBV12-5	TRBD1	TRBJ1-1	ASGLGSLGQGVRRAF
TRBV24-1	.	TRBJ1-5	ATSDPDGTANQPQH
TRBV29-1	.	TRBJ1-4	SVPGVGVEKLF
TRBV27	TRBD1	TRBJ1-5	ASSLHPVAGGVQPQH
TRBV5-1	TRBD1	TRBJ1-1	ASSPPTGGFTEAF